The 30 T cell receptor beta chains below come from one sample, sequenced in a study of T cells after yellow fever vaccination (dated by TCRdb to between 2018 and 2020). Library method: 5' RACE. Instrument on record: Illumina NovaSeq 6000. TCRdb trimmed the raw reads at Q25, called clones with MiXCR and kept productive beta chains. Each CDR3 protein gets just one entry, which takes the most common genes and DNA from the rows behind it. This sample gives hundreds of thousands of distinct CDR3 sequences in total; around 20% of them show up just once. The top ten clones comprise roughly a sixth of the sample. The treatment or condition label of this sample denotes: live attenuated yellow fever vaccine strain. Sequencing was performed on PBMCs, taken before the yellow fever booster vaccination. The receptors shown here come from a man aged 18 to 30 who received the YFV17D yellow fever vaccine.

V usage is TRBV7-2 and J usage is TRBJ2-5; possibly TRBD1 for D (6 bases). V was shortened by 5 bases and J by 2 bases, with 12 bases between the two germline ends. From germline, CDR1 is SGHTA and CDR2 FQGNSA. This CDR3 comprises 14 residues. CDR3 DNA: TGTGCCAGCAGCATCCAGGGGCTGCAAGAGACCCAGTACTTC. Encoded protein: CASSIQGLQETQYF.

The rearrangement links TRBV5-1 to TRBJ2-3; 7 nucleotides match TRBD2. Germline assignment: CDR1 SGHRS and CDR2 YFSETQ. V shed 4 bases, J shed 4 bases, and the junction held 6 bases outside the gene matches. This CDR3 comprises 14 residues. CDR3 in amino acids: CASSVGAGPDTQYF. The CDR3 nucleotides are TGCGCCAGCAGCGTGGGAGCGGGGCCAGATACGCAGTATTTT.

This clonotype was picked up a small number of times. CDR3 in amino acids: CASSWDREAFF. CDR3 nucleotide sequence: TGTGCCAGCAGCTGGGACCGTGAAGCTTTCTTT. The chain is built from TRBV7-2 and TRBJ1-1; possibly TRBD1 for D (5 bases). CDR1 is SGHTA and CDR2 is FQGNSA in the germline V gene. The CDR3 spans 11 residues. V was trimmed by 4 bases and J by 7 bases, leaving 7 bases between them.

The chain has TRBV18 and TRBJ2-3; D remains ambiguous. V was trimmed by 6 bases and J by 5 bases, leaving 6 bases between them. The CDR3 contains 11 residues. CDR1 is KGHSH and CDR2 is LQKENI in the germline V gene. The CDR3 region has the DNA TGTGCCAGCTCCCCAAAAGATACGCAGTATTTT. Residues: CASSPKDTQYF.

The table lists this clonotype with many counts. This chain links TRBV7-3 with TRBJ1-2; TRBD1 is a possible D gene (6 bases). This CDR3 region has 14 residues. Germline CDR1 reads SGHTA; CDR2 reads FQGTGA. V lost 5 bases, J lost 3 bases, and 13 bases lay in between. The CDR3 protein is CASSPTGWDYGYTF. CDR3 nucleotide sequence: TGTGCCAGCAGCCCAACAGGGTGGGACTATGGCTACACCTTC. Based on the CDR3 plus reference TRBV7-3 and TRBJ1-2, the full variable domain is GAGVSQTPSNKVTEKGKYVELRCDPISGHTALYWYRQSLGQGPEFLIYFQGTGAADDSGLPNDRFFAVRPEGSVSTLKIQRTERGDSAVYLCASSPTGWDYGYTFGSGTRLTVV.

This clonotype was counted between two and nine times. The chain uses TRBV7-9 and TRBJ1-1, with a tentative D call TRBD1 (6 bases). The V and J ends lost 5 bases and 4 bases respectively, with 11 bases between them. Germline values: CDR1 SEHNR, CDR2 FQNEAQ (reference sequence). The CDR3 runs 13 residues. CDR3 bases: TGTGCCAGCAGCCGACAGGTTGCCACTGAAGCTTTCTTT. Protein: CASSRQVATEAFF.

Only a few counts were recorded for this clonotype. This rearrangement joins TRBV7-9 to TRBJ1-1; D gene uncertain. The CDR3 runs 15 residues. CDR1 and CDR2 from the germline V gene are SEHNR and FQNEAQ (reference sequence). Trimming stripped 7 bases from V and 0 bases from J, with 15 bases between. CDR3 residues: CASNKAQDMNTEAFF. The CDR3 DNA sequence: TGTGCCAGCAACAAGGCTCAAGATATGAACACTGAAGCTTTCTTT.

The chain's CDR3 is CASGDSTNYGYTF. The CDR3 bases are TGTGCCAGCGGGGACAGTACTAACTATGGCTACACCTTC. The gene calls are TRBV12-3 or TRBV12-4 and TRBJ1-2; TRBD1 agrees at 7 bases. The CDR3 has 13 amino acids. With V trimmed by 8 bases and J by 0 bases, 3 bases remained unmatched.

This rearrangement joins TRBV25-1 to TRBJ2-3; possible D gene TRBD2, 7 bases. Trimming pared 7 bases from V and 0 bases from J, leaving 23 bases between. Germline CDR1 and CDR2: MGHDK and SYGVNS. CDR3 length equals 18 residues. This chain's CDR3 is CASTPGARLAESTDTQYF. The CDR3 nucleotides read TGTGCCAGCACCCCGGGGGCCCGACTAGCCGAAAGCACAGATACGCAGTATTTT.

This clonotype has at least ten counts. This chain's CDR3 is CASSQGAGANVLTF. The CDR3, as DNA: TGCGCCAGCAGCCAGGGGGCTGGGGCCAACGTCCTGACTTTC. The rearrangement joins TRBV4-3 to TRBJ2-6, with D perhaps given as TRBD1 or TRBD2 (5 bases each). Looked up from germline, CDR1 is LGHNA and CDR2 is YSLEER. Trimming pared 3 bases from V and 2 bases from J, leaving 5 bases between. There are 14 residues in the CDR3.

This clonotype appeared a few times. The genes are TRBV7-6 and TRBJ2-5, with 11 bases fitting TRBD2. The CDR3 extends over 17 amino acids. V lost 5 bases to trimming and J lost 5 bases; unmatched junction nucleotides: 13. Germline V gives CDR1 SGHVS, CDR2 FNYEAQ. CDR3 sequence: CASSPPGLAAMGETQYF. The CDR3 DNA sequence: TGTGCCAGCAGCCCGCCGGGACTAGCGGCCATGGGCGAGACCCAGTACTTC.

This clonotype was recorded a few times. This chain joins TRBV20-1 and TRBJ1-6; 8 positions agree with TRBD1. The V and J ends lost 4 bases and 7 bases, in that order; junction bases with no gene match: 6. Germline V gene data show CDR1 as DFQATT and CDR2 as SNEGSKA (reference sequence). The CDR3 spans 14 residues. The CDR3 here is CSAMDRVGNSPLHF. CDR3 DNA: TGCAGTGCTATGGACAGGGTAGGGAATTCACCCCTCCACTTT.

In this sample, this clonotype turned up many times. V gene TRBV6-2 or TRBV6-3 combines with J gene TRBJ1-5; D remains unclear. There are 17 residues in the CDR3. Looked up from germline, CDR1 is MNHEY and CDR2 is SVGEGT. Deletions cut 2 bases from V and 9 bases from J, with 23 bases between. The CDR3 nucleotides are TGTGCCAGCAGTTACCCTTCATGGGAGGGTCAGATTCCGCCCCAGCATTTT. Protein sequence: CASSYPSWEGQIPPQHF.

In its sample, this clonotype was seen a few times. J is TRBJ2-5 and V is TRBV4-1, with a possible D match to TRBD1 (6 bases). Germline V gene data show CDR1 as MGHRA and CDR2 as YSYEKL. V lost 4 bases and J 3 bases, leaving 12 bases between the germline ends. This CDR3 comprises 14 residues. This CDR3 is CASSRPSGEETQYF. The CDR3 DNA reads TGCGCCAGCAGCCGCCCTTCAGGGGAAGAGACCCAGTACTTC.

In its sample, this clonotype was seen a few times. This rearrangement joins TRBV4-2 to TRBJ2-3; perhaps TRBD2 as D (7 bases). V lost 3 bases and J lost 3, with 16 bases in between. Germline V gene sequence: CDR1 LGHNA, CDR2 YNFKEQ. This CDR3 is built from 16 residues. The CDR3 nucleotides are TGTGCCAGCAGCCATGGGTGGCGGGGGCAGACAGATACGCAGTATTTT. Translation gives CASSHGWRGQTDTQYF.

This clonotype was found many times. CDR3 sequence: CASSLLAGAFTGELFF. The CDR3 DNA follows: TGTGCCAGCAGCTTACTAGCGGGGGCGTTCACCGGGGAGCTGTTTTTT. The chain uses TRBV11-2 and TRBJ2-2; 10 positions match TRBD2. V lost 2 bases, J lost 4 bases, and 4 bases stayed unmatched. Germline loops: CDR1 SGHAT, CDR2 FQNNGV. The CDR3 runs 16 residues. Complete variable domain (other parts from reference TRBV11-2 and TRBJ2-2): EAGVAQSPRYKIIEKRQSVAFWCNPISGHATLYWYQQILGQGPKLLIQFQNNGVVDDSQLPKDRFSAERLKGVDSTLKIQPAKLEDSAVYLCASSLLAGAFTGELFFGEGSRLTVL.

The chain couples TRBV20-1 to TRBJ2-3, with a tentative D call TRBD1 (5 bases). V gave up 6 bases and J gave up 0 bases, with 13 bases separating them. Germline-derived CDR1 and CDR2 are DFQATT and SNEGSKA (reference sequence). The CDR3 has 14 amino acids. The CDR3 loop reads CSAPDTSSTDTQYF. The CDR3 bases are TGCAGTGCGCCGGACACTTCTAGCACAGATACGCAGTATTTT.

This clonotype has more than one count but fewer than ten. The genes are TRBV27 and TRBJ1-1; D uncertain. CDR3 length: 14 amino acids. Trimming pared 2 bases from V and 2 bases from J, leaving 9 bases between. Germline V CDR1 and CDR2: MNHEY, SMNVEV (reference sequence). Here the CDR3 reads CASSLMGINTEAFF. The CDR3 DNA is TGTGCCAGCAGTTTAATGGGAATCAACACTGAAGCTTTCTTT.

Worth noting for this clonotype: The junction does not match germline at one end; this may be a read error. The V call is TRBV5-3, the J call TRBJ2-5; 7 bases are a match to TRBD1. TRBV5-3 is noted as an ORF with a role that remains uncertain. CDR3 length: 14 residues. The DNA of the CDR3 is TGTGACAGAAGCACCGGGACAGCCCAAGAGACCCAGTACTTC. Its protein is CDRSTGTAQETQYF.

This chain links TRBV11-2 with TRBJ2-1; 12 bases are a match to TRBD2. V shed 6 bases and J 7 bases; nucleotides not matched to a gene: 10. CDR3 length: 16 amino acids. CDR1 is SGHAT, CDR2 FQNNGV, per germline. The CDR3 DNA reads TGTGCCAGCAGGCGCGGACTAGCGGGATTTCAGAATGAGCAGTTCTTC. This gives the protein CASRRGLAGFQNEQFF.

This clonotype has more than one count but fewer than ten. The chain uses TRBV20-1 and TRBJ2-6, with D possibly TRBD1 on 6 matching bases. V was cut by 0 bases and J by 0 bases, with 18 bases left in between. The CDR3 is 19 amino acids. CDR1 is DFQATT and CDR2 is SNEGSKA in the germline V gene (reference sequence). This CDR3 reads CSARDLQGSTLSGANVLTF. CDR3 DNA: TGCAGTGCTAGAGATTTGCAGGGGTCAACTCTCTCTGGGGCCAACGTCCTGACTTTC.

This clonotype was recorded a few times. V gene TRBV7-2 combines with J gene TRBJ2-7; 7 positions match TRBD2. CDR1 and CDR2 from the germline V gene are SGHTA and FQGNSA. This CDR3 has 13 residues. Germline trimming cut 6 bases from V and 4 bases from J; bases unmatched to any gene: 6. The CDR3 reads CASSGGRGYEQYF. CDR3 nucleotide sequence: TGTGCCAGCAGTGGAGGGCGGGGGTACGAGCAGTACTTC.

The gene calls are TRBV7-2 and TRBJ1-1; no reliable D call. V was trimmed by 7 bases and J by 1 base, leaving 13 bases between them. Germline V lookup: CDR1 SGHTA, CDR2 FQGNSA. The CDR3 sequence is 14 residues long. This chain's CDR3 is CASNGRGSNTEAFF. CDR3 bases: TGTGCCAGCAACGGAAGAGGATCGAACACTGAAGCTTTCTTT.

V gene TRBV4-3 combines with J gene TRBJ1-6, with 7 bases identical to TRBD1. CDR3 length: 14 amino acids. With 3 bases clipped from V and 7 bases from J, the junction kept 3 bases outside the gene matches. The germline V gene encodes CDR1 LGHNA and CDR2 YSLEER. As DNA, the CDR3 is TGCGCCAGCAGCCAGAAGGGGGCAAATTCACCCCTCCACTTT. Protein product: CASSQKGANSPLHF.

This clonotype turned up a few times. The rearrangement joins TRBV20-1 to TRBJ2-7, with 7 bases matching TRBD2. The CDR3 extends over 17 amino acids. Germline CDR1 is DFQATT and CDR2 is SNEGSKA (reference sequence). Trimming cost V 3 bases and J 0 bases; bases outside gene matches: 14. The chain's CDR3 is CSASGGDGYRSSYEQYF. The CDR3 DNA is TGCAGTGCTAGTGGGGGGGACGGCTACCGAAGCTCCTACGAGCAGTACTTC.

This chain links TRBV11-2 with TRBJ1-2, with D possibly being TRBD1 (6 bases). Germline assignment: CDR1 SGHAT and CDR2 FQNNGV. There are 14 residues in the CDR3. Trimming took 6 bases from V and 5 from J, leaving 16 bases between them. The CDR3 sequence: CASSPSGTLYGYTF. As DNA, the CDR3 is TGTGCCAGCAGTCCATCCGGGACACTGTATGGCTACACCTTC.

This clonotype was counted between two and nine times. The chain carries TRBV4-1 and TRBJ2-5; TRBD1 agrees at 8 bases. Germline trimming cut 1 base from V and 4 bases from J; bases unmatched to any gene: 5. The CDR3 covers 15 residues. Germline-derived CDR1 and CDR2 are MGHRA and YSYEKL. CDR3: CASSQGEQGGETQYF. The CDR3 DNA follows: TGCGCCAGCAGCCAAGGTGAACAGGGGGGAGAGACCCAGTACTTC.

At least ten counts were recorded for this clonotype. The gene calls are TRBV6-1 and TRBJ2-4; 12 bases align to TRBD1. The CDR3 length is 16 residues. The ends lost 0 bases at V and 8 bases at J; junction bases unmatched: 5. From germline, CDR1 is MNHNS and CDR2 SASEGT. CDR3 protein: CASSEAQGTGGDIQYF. The CDR3 DNA sequence: TGTGCCAGCAGTGAAGCGCAGGGGACAGGGGGCGACATTCAGTACTTC.

This clonotype occurred a few times. The gene calls are TRBV7-2 and TRBJ2-1, with 12 positions matching TRBD2. The CDR3 has 16 residues. Germline V gene data show CDR1 as SGHTA and CDR2 as FQGNSA. V lost 1 base to trimming and J lost 9 bases; unmatched junction nucleotides: 7. As DNA, the CDR3 is TGTGCCAGCAGCTTAGTGCCTAGCGGGGGGGTAATTGAGCAGTTCTTC. This codes for CASSLVPSGGVIEQFF.

V gene TRBV7-2 combines with J gene TRBJ2-3; no clear D. V dropped 4 bases and J dropped 8 bases, with 16 bases sitting between them. This CDR3 region has 14 residues. Looked up from germline, CDR1 is SGHTA and CDR2 is FQGNSA. The CDR3 reads CASSSPQGPRTQYF. The CDR3 coding sequence is TGTGCCAGCAGCTCCCCGCAAGGCCCCCGTACGCAGTATTTT.